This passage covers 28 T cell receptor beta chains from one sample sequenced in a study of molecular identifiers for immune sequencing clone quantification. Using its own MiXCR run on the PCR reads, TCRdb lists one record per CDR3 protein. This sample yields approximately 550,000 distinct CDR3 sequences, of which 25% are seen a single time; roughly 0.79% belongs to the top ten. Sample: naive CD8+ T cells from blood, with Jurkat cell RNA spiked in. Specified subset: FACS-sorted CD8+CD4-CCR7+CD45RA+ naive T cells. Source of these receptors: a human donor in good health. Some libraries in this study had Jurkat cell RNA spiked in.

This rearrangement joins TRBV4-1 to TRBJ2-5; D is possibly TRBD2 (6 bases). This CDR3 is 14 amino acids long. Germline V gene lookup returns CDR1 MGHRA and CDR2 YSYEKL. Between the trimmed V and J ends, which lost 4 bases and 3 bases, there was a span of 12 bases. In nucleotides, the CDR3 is TGCGCCAGCAGCCCCGGACTAATAGAAGAGACCCAGTACTTC. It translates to CASSPGLIEETQYF.

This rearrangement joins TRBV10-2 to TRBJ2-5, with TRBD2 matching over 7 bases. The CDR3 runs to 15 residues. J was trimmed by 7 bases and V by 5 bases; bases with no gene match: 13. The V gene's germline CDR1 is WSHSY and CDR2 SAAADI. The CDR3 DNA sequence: TGCGCCAGCAGTTCCCCGGGACTAACCGATGGGACCCAGTACTTC. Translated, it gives CASSSPGLTDGTQYF.

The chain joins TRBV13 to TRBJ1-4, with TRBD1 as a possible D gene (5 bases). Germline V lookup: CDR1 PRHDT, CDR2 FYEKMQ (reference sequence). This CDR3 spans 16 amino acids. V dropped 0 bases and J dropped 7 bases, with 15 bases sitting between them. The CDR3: CASSLGGDHGGEKLFF. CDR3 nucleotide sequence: TGTGCCAGCAGCTTAGGCGGGGACCACGGAGGTGAAAAACTGTTTTTT.

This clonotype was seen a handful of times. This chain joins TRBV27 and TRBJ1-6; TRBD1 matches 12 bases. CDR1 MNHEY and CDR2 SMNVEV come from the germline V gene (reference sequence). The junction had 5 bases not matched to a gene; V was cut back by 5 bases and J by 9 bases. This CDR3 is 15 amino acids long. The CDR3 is CASSHGTGGLSPLHF. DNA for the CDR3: TGTGCCAGCAGTCACGGGACAGGGGGCCTTTCACCCCTCCACTTT.

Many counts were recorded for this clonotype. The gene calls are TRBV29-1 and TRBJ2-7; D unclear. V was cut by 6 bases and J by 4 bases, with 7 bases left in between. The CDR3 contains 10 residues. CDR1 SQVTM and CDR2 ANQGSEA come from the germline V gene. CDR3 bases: TGCAGCGTCCTAATGTACGAGCAGTACTTC. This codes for CSVLMYEQYF.

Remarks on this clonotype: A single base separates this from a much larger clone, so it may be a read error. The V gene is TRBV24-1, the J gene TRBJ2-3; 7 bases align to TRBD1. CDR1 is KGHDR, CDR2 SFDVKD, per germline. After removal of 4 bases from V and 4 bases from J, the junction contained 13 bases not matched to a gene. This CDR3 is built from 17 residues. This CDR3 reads CATSEGTVARLADTQYF. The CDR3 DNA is TGTGCCACCAGTGAGGGGACAGTGGCTCGCTTAGCAGATACGCAGTATTTT.

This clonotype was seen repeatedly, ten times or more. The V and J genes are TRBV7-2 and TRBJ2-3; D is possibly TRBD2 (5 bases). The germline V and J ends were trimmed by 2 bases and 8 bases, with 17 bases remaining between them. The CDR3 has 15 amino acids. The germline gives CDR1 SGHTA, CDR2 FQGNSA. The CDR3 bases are TGTGCCAGCAGCTTAAATCCGGGGAGCAGCGGTACGCAGTATTTT. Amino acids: CASSLNPGSSGTQYF.

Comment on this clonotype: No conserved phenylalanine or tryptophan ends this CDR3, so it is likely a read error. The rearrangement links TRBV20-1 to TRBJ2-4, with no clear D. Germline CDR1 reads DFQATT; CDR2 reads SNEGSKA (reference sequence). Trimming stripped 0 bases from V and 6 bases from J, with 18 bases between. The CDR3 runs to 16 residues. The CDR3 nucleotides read TGCAGTGCTAGAGACAGGACCGCAAGTCTTGGAAACATTCAGTACCTC. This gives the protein CSARDRTASLGNIQYL.

The CDR3 region is CASSVGTGERVNTEAFF. The CDR3 DNA reads TGTGCCAGCAGTGTCGGGACAGGGGAGAGGGTGAACACTGAAGCTTTCTTT. J is TRBJ1-1 and V is TRBV2, with 10 positions matching TRBD1. Germline V gene data show CDR1 as SNHLY and CDR2 as FYNNEI. Trimming cost V 4 bases and J 0 bases; bases outside gene matches: 8. This CDR3 contains 17 residues.

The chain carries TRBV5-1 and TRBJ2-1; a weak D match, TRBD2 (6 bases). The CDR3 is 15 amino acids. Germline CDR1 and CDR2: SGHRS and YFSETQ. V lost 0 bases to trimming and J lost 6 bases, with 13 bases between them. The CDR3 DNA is TGCGCCAGCAGCTTGGATCTAGCGCCCACCAATGAGCAGTTCTTC. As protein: CASSLDLAPTNEQFF. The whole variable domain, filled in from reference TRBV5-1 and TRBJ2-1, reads KAGVTQTPRYLIKTRGQQVTLSCSPISGHRSVSWYQQTPGQGLQFLFEYFSETQRNKGNFPGRFSGRQFSNSRSEMNVSTLELGDSALYLCASSLDLAPTNEQFFGPGTRLTVL.

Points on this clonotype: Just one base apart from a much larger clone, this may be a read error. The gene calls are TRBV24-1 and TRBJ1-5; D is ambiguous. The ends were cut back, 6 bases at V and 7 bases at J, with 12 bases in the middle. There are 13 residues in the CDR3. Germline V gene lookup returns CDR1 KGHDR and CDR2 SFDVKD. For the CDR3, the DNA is TGTGCCACCAGTAGCAGTTTTTGGCAGCCCCAGCATTTT. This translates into CATSSSFWQPQHF.

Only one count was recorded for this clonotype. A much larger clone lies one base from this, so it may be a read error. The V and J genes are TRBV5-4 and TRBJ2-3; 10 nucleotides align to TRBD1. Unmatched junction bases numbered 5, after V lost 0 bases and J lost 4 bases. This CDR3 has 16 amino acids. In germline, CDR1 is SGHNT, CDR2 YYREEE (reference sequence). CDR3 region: CASSLGQGAGADTQYF. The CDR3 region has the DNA TGTGCCAGCAGCTTGGGACAGGGGGCTGGAGCAGATACGCAGTATTTT.

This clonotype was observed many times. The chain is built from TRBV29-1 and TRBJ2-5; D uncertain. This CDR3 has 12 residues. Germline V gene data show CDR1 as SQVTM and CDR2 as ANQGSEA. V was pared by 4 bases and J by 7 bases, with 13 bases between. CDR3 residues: CSVADGLGTQYF. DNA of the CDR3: TGCAGCGTTGCAGACGGCCTGGGGACCCAGTACTTC.

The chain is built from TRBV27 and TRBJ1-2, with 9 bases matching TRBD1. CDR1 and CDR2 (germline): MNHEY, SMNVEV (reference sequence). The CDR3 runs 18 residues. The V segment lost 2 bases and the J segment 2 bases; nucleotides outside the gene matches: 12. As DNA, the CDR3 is TGTGCCAGCAGTTTAACCGGGACAGGGATAGCCTCGAACTATGGCTACACCTTC. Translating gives CASSLTGTGIASNYGYTF.

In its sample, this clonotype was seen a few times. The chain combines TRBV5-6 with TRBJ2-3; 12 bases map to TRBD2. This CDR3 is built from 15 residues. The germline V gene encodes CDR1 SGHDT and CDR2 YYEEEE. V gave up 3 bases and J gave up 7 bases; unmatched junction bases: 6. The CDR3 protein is CASSSLGLAGYTQYF. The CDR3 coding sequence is TGTGCCAGCAGCTCACTCGGACTAGCGGGGTATACGCAGTATTTT.

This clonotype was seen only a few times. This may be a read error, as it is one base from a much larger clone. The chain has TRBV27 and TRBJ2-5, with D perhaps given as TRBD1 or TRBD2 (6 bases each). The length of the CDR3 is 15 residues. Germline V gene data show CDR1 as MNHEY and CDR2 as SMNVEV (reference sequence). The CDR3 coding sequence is TGTGCCAGCAGCCAGGGGTTGCGGGGCCAAGAGCCCCAGTACTTC. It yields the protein CASSQGLRGQEPQYF.

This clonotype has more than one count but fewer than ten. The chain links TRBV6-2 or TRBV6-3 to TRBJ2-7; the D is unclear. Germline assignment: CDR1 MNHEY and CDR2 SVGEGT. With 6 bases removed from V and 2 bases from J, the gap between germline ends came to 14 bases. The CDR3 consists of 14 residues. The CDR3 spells CASREKGIAYEQYF. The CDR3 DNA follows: TGTGCCAGCAGAGAGAAGGGCATCGCCTACGAGCAGTACTTC.

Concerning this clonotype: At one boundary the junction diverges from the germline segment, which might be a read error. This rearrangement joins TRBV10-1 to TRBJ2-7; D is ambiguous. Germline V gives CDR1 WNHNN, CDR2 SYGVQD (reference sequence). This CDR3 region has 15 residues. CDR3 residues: CASSESSTADYGQHF. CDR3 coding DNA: TGCGCCAGCAGTGAATCTTCGACTGCGGATTACGGGCAGCACTTC.

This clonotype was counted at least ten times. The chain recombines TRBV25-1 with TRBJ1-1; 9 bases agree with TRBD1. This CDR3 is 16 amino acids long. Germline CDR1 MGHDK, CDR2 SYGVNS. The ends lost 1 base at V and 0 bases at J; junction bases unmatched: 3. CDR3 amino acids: CASSESGTGLNTEAFF. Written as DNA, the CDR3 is TGTGCCAGCAGTGAATCCGGGACAGGGTTGAACACTGAAGCTTTCTTT.

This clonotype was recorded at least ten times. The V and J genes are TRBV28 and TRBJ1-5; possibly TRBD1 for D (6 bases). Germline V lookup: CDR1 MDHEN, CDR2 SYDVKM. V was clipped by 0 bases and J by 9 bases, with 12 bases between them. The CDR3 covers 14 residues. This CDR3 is CASSLWGGLGPQHF. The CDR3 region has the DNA TGTGCCAGCAGTTTATGGGGGGGGCTGGGGCCCCAGCATTTT.

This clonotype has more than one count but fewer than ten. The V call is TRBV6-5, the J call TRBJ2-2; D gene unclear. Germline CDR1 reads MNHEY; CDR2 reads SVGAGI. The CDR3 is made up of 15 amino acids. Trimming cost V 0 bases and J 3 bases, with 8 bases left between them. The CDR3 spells CASSYSNGDTGELFF. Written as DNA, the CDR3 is TGTGCCAGCAGTTACTCGAATGGCGACACCGGGGAGCTGTTTTTT.

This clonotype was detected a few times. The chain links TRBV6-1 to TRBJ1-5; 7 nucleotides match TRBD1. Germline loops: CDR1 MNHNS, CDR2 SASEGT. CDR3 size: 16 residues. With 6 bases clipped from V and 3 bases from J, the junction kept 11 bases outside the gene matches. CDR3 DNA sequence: TGTGCCAGCAGCGCCGGACAGGACTTATACAATCAGCCCCAGCATTTT. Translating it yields CASSAGQDLYNQPQHF.

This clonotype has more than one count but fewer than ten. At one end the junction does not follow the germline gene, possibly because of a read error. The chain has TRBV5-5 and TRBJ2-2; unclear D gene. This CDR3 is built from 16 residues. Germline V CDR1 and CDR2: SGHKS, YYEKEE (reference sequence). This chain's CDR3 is CASSLSYPPNSGELFF. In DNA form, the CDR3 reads TGTGCCAGCAGCTTGTCTTACCCTCCGAACTCCGGGGAGCTGTTTTTT.

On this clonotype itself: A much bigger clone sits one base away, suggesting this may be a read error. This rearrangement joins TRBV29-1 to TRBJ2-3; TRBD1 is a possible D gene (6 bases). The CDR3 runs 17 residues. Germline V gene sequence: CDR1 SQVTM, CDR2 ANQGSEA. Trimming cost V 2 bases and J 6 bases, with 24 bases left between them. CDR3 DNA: TGCAGCGTTGAAAAGGATGGCAACAGGGACCCTGTGGATACGCAGTATTTT. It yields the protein CSVEKDGNRDPVDTQYF.

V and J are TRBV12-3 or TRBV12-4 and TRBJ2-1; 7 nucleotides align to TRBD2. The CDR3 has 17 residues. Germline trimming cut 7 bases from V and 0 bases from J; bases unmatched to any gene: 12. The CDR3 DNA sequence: TGTGCCAGCATCACCTCGTATAGGACTAGCTCCTACAATGAGCAGTTCTTC. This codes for CASITSYRTSSYNEQFF.

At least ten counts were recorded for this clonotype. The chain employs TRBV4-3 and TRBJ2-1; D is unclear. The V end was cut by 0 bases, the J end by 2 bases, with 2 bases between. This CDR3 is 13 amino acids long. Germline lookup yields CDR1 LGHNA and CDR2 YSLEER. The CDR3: CASSQDTYNEQFF. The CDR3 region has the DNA TGCGCCAGCAGCCAAGATACCTACAATGAGCAGTTCTTC.

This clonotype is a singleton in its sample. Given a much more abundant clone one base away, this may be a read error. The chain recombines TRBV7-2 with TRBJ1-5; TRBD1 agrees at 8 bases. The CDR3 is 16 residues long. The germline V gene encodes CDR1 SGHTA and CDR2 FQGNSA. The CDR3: CAGSDTGTGLNQPQHF. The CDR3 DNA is TGTGCCGGCAGCGACACCGGGACAGGCTTGAATCAGCCCCAGCATTTT.

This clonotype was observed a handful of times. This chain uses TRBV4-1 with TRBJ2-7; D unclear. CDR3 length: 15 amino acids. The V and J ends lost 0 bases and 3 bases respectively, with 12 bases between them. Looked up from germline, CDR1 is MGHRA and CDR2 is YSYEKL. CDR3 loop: CASSQDGRSNYEQYF. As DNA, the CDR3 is TGCGCCAGCAGCCAAGATGGGCGGAGCAACTACGAGCAGTACTTC.